The 32 T cell receptor beta chains given below trace back to one sample, sequenced in a study of blood T cell repertoires in COVID-19. Here immunoSEQ multiplex PCR was the method, and the copy in TCRdb shows in-frame clones only, minus some. The sample contains 340,000 or so clones, about 86% of which appear only once. Sequenced sample: peripheral blood. The receptors were gathered from a man aged 25 to 40 with active or convalescent COVID-19.

The genes are TRBV30 and TRBJ1-3; perhaps TRBD1 as D (6 bases). CDR1 and CDR2 from the germline V gene are GTSNPN and SVGIG (reference sequence). The CDR3 loop spans 14 amino acids. CDR3 in amino acids: CAYTQGFSGNTIYF. CDR3 nucleotides: TGTGCTTATACCCAGGGGTTCTCTGGAAACACCATATATTTT. The full variable domain, with the rest looked up from reference TRBV30 and TRBJ1-3, is SQTIHQWPATLVQPVGSPLSLECTVEGTSNPNLYWYRQAAGRGLQLLFYSVGIGQISSEVPQNLSASRPQDRQFILSSKKLLLSDSGFYLCAYTQGFSGNTIYFGEGSWLTVV.

The chain employs TRBV19 and TRBJ1-2; 10 positions match TRBD1. The ends lost 6 bases at V and 1 base at J; junction bases unmatched: 17. The length of the CDR3 is 19 residues. From germline, CDR1 is LNHDA and CDR2 SQIVND (reference sequence). CDR3 nucleotide sequence: TGTGCCAGTAGCCAACAATTGACCGGGACAGGGGCAAATAACTATGGCTACACCTTC. Its protein is CASSQQLTGTGANNYGYTF.

J is TRBJ1-2 and V is TRBV28; the match to TRBD1 covers 8 bases. This CDR3 comprises 12 residues. The junction had 2 bases not matched to a gene; V was cut back by 3 bases and J by 8 bases. Germline V gene sequence: CDR1 MDHEN, CDR2 SYDVKM. CDR3 loop: CASSLTGEGYTF. DNA for the CDR3: TGTGCCAGCAGTTTGACAGGGGAAGGCTACACCTTC.

This clone was seen a handful of times. This chain uses TRBV4-1 with TRBJ1-3; tentatively, D is TRBD1 (5 bases). V was clipped by 1 base and J by 8 bases, with 18 bases between them. There are 16 residues in the CDR3. Germline V gene sequence: CDR1 MGHRA, CDR2 YSYEKL. The CDR3 is CASSQGPQRGGDTIYF. CDR3 nucleotides: TGCGCCAGCAGCCAAGGGCCACAACGGGGGGGGGACACCATATATTTT.

The chain employs TRBV7-2 and TRBJ1-4, with 7 positions matching TRBD1. V gave up 6 bases and J gave up 8 bases; unmatched junction bases: 12. The CDR3 extends over 15 amino acids. The germline V gene encodes CDR1 SGHTA and CDR2 FQGNSA. DNA for the CDR3: TGTGCCAGCAGACAGGGGACAGCGCCGGGAGAAAAACTGTTTTTT. The encoded protein is CASRQGTAPGEKLFF. The full variable domain, its missing parts supplied by reference TRBV7-2 and TRBJ1-4, is GAGVSQSPSNKVTEKGKDVELRCDPISGHTALYWYRQSLGQGLEFLIYFQGNSAPDKSGLPSDRFSAERTGGSVSTLTIQRTQQEDSAVYLCASRQGTAPGEKLFFGSGTQLSVL.

V usage is TRBV4-2 and J usage is TRBJ1-1, with a tentative D call TRBD1 (5 bases). The CDR3 loop spans 12 amino acids. V lost 4 bases to trimming and J lost 5 bases, with 8 bases between them. Per germline, CDR1 LGHNA and CDR2 YNFKEQ. CDR3 DNA sequence: TGTGCCAGCAGCCTCAGGGAAACTGAAGCTTTCTTT. Encoded protein: CASSLRETEAFF.

The chain couples TRBV7-2 to TRBJ1-5; a weak D match, TRBD1 (5 bases). This CDR3 is built from 16 residues. CDR1 is SGHTA and CDR2 is FQGNSA in the germline V gene. Trimming cost V 1 base and J 0 bases, with 10 bases left between them. CDR3 in DNA: TGTGCCAGCAGCTTAGTCGGAGGGGCTAGCAATCAGCCCCAGCATTTT. Its translation: CASSLVGGASNQPQHF.

The V gene is TRBV29-1, the J gene TRBJ1-2, with 9 bases identical to TRBD1. The length of the CDR3 is 13 residues. J lost 8 bases, V lost 7 bases, and 11 bases had no gene match. Germline V lookup: CDR1 SQVTM, CDR2 ANQGSEA. The CDR3 DNA reads TGCAGCGCCGATCCGGGACAGGGTATGGGCTACACCTTC. Translating gives CSADPGQGMGYTF. The full variable domain, its missing parts supplied by reference TRBV29-1 and TRBJ1-2, is SAVISQKPSRDICQRGTSLTIQCQVDSQVTMMFWYRQQPGQSLTLIATANQGSEATYESGFVIDKFPISRPNLTFSTLTVSNMSPEDSSIYLCSADPGQGMGYTFGSGTRLTVV.

In this sample, this clone turned up a few times. The chain recombines TRBV14 with TRBJ1-6, with TRBD1 as a possible D gene (6 bases). The CDR3 consists of 15 residues. Germline CDR1 and CDR2: SGHDN and FVKESK. Trimming left V 2 bases short and J 6 bases short, with 11 bases between. For the CDR3, the DNA is TGTGCCAGCAGCCAATGGACAGCCCCTAATTCACCCCTCCACTTT. This encodes CASSQWTAPNSPLHF.

This clone was seen once. The CDR3 DNA reads TGTGCCAGCAGCTTGGATGTAACAGGGTCTGGCTACACCTTC. It is translated as CASSLDVTGSGYTF. V and J are TRBV5-4 and TRBJ1-2; possible D gene TRBD1, 6 bases. The V end lost 0 bases, the J end lost 7 bases, and 13 bases lay between the germline ends. This CDR3 is built from 14 residues. Germline-derived CDR1 and CDR2 are SGHNT and YYREEE (reference sequence).

The chain joins TRBV13 to TRBJ2-3, with unresolved D. Germline V lookup: CDR1 PRHDT, CDR2 FYEKMQ (reference sequence). Trimming removed 3 bases at V and 10 bases at J, with 17 bases between. This CDR3 spans 14 amino acids. CDR3 region: CASSLRLGIVSQYF. In DNA form, the CDR3 reads TGTGCCAGCAGCTTGAGGTTAGGAATCGTGTCGCAGTATTTT.

The chain carries TRBV25-1 and TRBJ2-6; 7 positions match TRBD1. V lost 5 bases and J lost 3; bases outside the gene matches: 4. The CDR3 is 15 amino acids. Germline V CDR1 and CDR2: MGHDK, SYGVNS. In DNA form, the CDR3 reads TGTGCCAGCAGTAAACAGGGGTATGGGGCCAACGTCCTGACTTTC. Translated, it gives CASSKQGYGANVLTF.

The V gene is TRBV6-2 or TRBV6-3, the J gene TRBJ1-3; TRBD1 agrees at 8 bases. The CDR3 contains 15 residues. The germline V gene encodes CDR1 MNHEY and CDR2 SVGEGT. V was clipped by 5 bases and J by 0 bases; unmatched bases: 3. The CDR3 DNA is TGTGCCAGCAGTCGGGACAGGAACTCTGGAAACACCATATATTTT. It is translated as CASSRDRNSGNTIYF.

V gene TRBV14 combines with J gene TRBJ1-2; D unresolved. Germline lookup yields CDR1 SGHDN and CDR2 FVKESK. This CDR3 is 17 amino acids long. V dropped 0 bases and J dropped 4 bases, with 18 bases sitting between them. DNA for the CDR3: TGTGCCAGCAGCCAAGATCTTTCCTTGGTCAGGCTCTATGGCTACACCTTC. Protein sequence: CASSQDLSLVRLYGYTF.

This chain links TRBV30 with TRBJ2-1; no clear D gene. The CDR3 covers 14 residues. Deletions cut 5 bases from V and 5 bases from J, with 16 bases between. The V gene's germline CDR1 is GTSNPN and CDR2 SVGIG (reference sequence). The CDR3 protein is CAWGSDPVDNEQFF. DNA for the CDR3: TGTGCCTGGGGATCCGATCCGGTGGACAATGAGCAGTTCTTC.

The rearrangement uses TRBV29-1 and TRBJ2-1, with TRBD1 identical over 10 bases. Looked up from germline, CDR1 is SQVTM and CDR2 is ANQGSEA. The CDR3 contains 14 residues. V trimming: 7 bases; J trimming: 6 bases; junction bases outside the gene matches: 9. The CDR3 loop is CSAFGTGASNEQFF. CDR3 coding DNA: TGCAGCGCCTTTGGGACAGGGGCGTCCAATGAGCAGTTCTTC.

This sequence joins TRBV7-2 and TRBJ1-2; TRBD1 matches at 8 bases. J was trimmed by 7 bases and V by 2 bases; bases with no gene match: 0. The length of the CDR3 is 12 residues. The germline V gene encodes CDR1 SGHTA and CDR2 FQGNSA. The CDR3 protein is CASSLTGGGYTF. The CDR3 bases are TGTGCCAGCAGCTTAACAGGGGGTGGCTACACCTTC. The entire variable domain, with the rest obtained from reference TRBV7-2 and TRBJ1-2, is as follows: GAGVSQSPSNKVTEKGKDVELRCDPISGHTALYWYRQSLGQGLEFLIYFQGNSAPDKSGLPSDRFSAERTGGSVSTLTIQRTQQEDSAVYLCASSLTGGGYTFGSGTRLTVV.

The chain is built from TRBV5-1 and TRBJ2-2; the match to TRBD2 covers 14 bases. The CDR3 loop spans 18 amino acids. Germline loops: CDR1 SGHRS, CDR2 YFSETQ. With V trimmed by 2 bases and J by 5 bases, 8 bases remained unmatched. The CDR3 bases are TGCGCCAGCAGCTTTGATGGGACTAGCGGGAGTGCTACCGGGGAGCTGTTTTTT. This codes for CASSFDGTSGSATGELFF.

The V gene is TRBV12-3 or TRBV12-4, the J gene TRBJ2-1; 8 bases align to TRBD1. The CDR3 runs to 13 residues. The V and J ends lost 5 bases and 8 bases, in that order; junction bases with no gene match: 5. The CDR3 sequence is CASSPGQGYEQFF. In DNA, the CDR3 is TGTGCCAGCAGTCCAGGACAGGGCTATGAGCAGTTCTTC.

V is TRBV12-3 or TRBV12-4 and J is TRBJ2-1; 9 bases are shared with TRBD1. CDR3 size: 13 residues. V lost 5 bases, J lost 15 bases, and 11 bases stayed unmatched. CDR3 sequence reads: CASSPLGQGKTFF. Written as DNA, the CDR3 is TGTGCCAGCAGTCCCTTGGGACAGGGAAAGACGTTCTTC.

The chain is built from TRBV29-1 and TRBJ1-2; 8 bases are shared with TRBD1. CDR1 and CDR2 (germline): SQVTM, ANQGSEA. The CDR3 runs 15 residues. The ends lost 5 bases at V and 3 bases at J; junction bases unmatched: 11. In DNA, the CDR3 is TGCAGCGTTAACCCTCGGACAGGGAGTCACTATGGCTACACCTTC. Residues: CSVNPRTGSHYGYTF.

The chain employs TRBV13 and TRBJ2-3; TRBD2 matches 7 bases. Germline CDR1 PRHDT, CDR2 FYEKMQ (reference sequence). The trim removed 5 bases at V and 2 bases at J, leaving 16 bases unmatched. The CDR3 totals 18 residues. The CDR3 nucleotides are TGTGCCAGCAGCCCCCCTGGAGGACTAGTTGGGGACACAGATACGCAGTATTTT. Its protein is CASSPPGGLVGDTDTQYF.

The chain is built from TRBV24-1 and TRBJ1-4, with 9 bases identical to TRBD1. With V trimmed by 4 bases and J by 4 bases, 6 bases remained unmatched. The CDR3 loop spans 16 amino acids. CDR1 KGHDR and CDR2 SFDVKD come from the germline V gene. The CDR3 nucleotides are TGTGCCACCAGTGAGGCGACAGGGGGAGGTAATGAAAAACTGTTTTTT. Translated, it gives CATSEATGGGNEKLFF.

The rearrangement joins TRBV3-1 (or the pseudogene TRBV3-2) to TRBJ2-7, with 10 bases aligning to TRBD1. Per germline, CDR1 LGHDT and CDR2 YNNKEL (reference sequence). The V and J ends lost 3 bases and 4 bases, in that order; junction bases with no gene match: 6. CDR3 length: 15 amino acids. CDR3 nucleotide sequence: TGTGCCAGCAGCCAGGGACAGGGGTCCCCTTACGAGCAGTACTTC. Its translation is CASSQGQGSPYEQYF.

The CDR3 protein is CASSLTAMSSGYNEQFF. CDR3 DNA: TGCGCCAGCAGCCTTACCGCGATGAGTAGCGGCTACAATGAGCAGTTCTTC. The chain employs TRBV4-3 and TRBJ2-1; a possible D gene is TRBD2 (6 bases). This CDR3 comprises 17 residues. The germline V gene has CDR1 LGHNA and CDR2 YSLEER. V shed 4 bases and J shed 3 bases, with 19 bases lying between them.

The chain uses TRBV3-1 (or the pseudogene TRBV3-2) and TRBJ2-2; TRBD1 agrees at 7 bases. Germline values: CDR1 LGHDT, CDR2 YNNKEL (reference sequence). V dropped 4 bases and J dropped 4; count of bases not matched to a gene: 6. CDR3 length: 15 amino acids. CDR3 sequence reads: CASSPLPGGTGELFF. The CDR3 bases are TGTGCCAGCAGCCCGCTCCCAGGGGGCACCGGGGAGCTGTTTTTT.

The genes are TRBV24-1 and TRBJ2-1, with 7 bases identical to TRBD1. Germline V lookup: CDR1 KGHDR, CDR2 SFDVKD. CDR3 length: 16 amino acids. Trimming at V came to 4 bases and at J to 3 bases, leaving 8 bases not matched to a gene. The DNA of the CDR3 is TGTGCCACCAGTGACAGGGACAGTGGGGACTACAATGAGCAGTTCTTC. Its translation is CATSDRDSGDYNEQFF.

This chain links TRBV18 with TRBJ2-1; 10 nucleotides match TRBD2. CDR1 is KGHSH and CDR2 is LQKENI in the germline V gene. V dropped 3 bases and J dropped 5; count of bases not matched to a gene: 4. The CDR3 has 15 residues. The CDR3 DNA reads as TGTGCCAGCTCACCCCAAGCGGGAGGGCACAATGAGCAGTTCTTC. As protein: CASSPQAGGHNEQFF.

This clone was seen a handful of times. The J gene is TRBJ1-1, the V gene TRBV28, with TRBD1 as a possible D gene (6 bases). V dropped 5 bases and J dropped 5 bases, with 18 bases sitting between them. Germline assignment: CDR1 MDHEN and CDR2 SYDVKM. The CDR3 spans 15 residues. The CDR3 nucleotides read TGTGCCAGCAGTAATTCTATAGGGGGATGGACTGAAGCTTTCTTT. Residues: CASSNSIGGWTEAFF.

The V and J genes are TRBV27 and TRBJ2-2, with 9 bases aligning to TRBD2. V was pared by 1 base and J by 6 bases, with 6 bases of the junction left unmatched. This CDR3 spans 16 amino acids. CDR1 is MNHEY, CDR2 SMNVEV, per germline (reference sequence). CDR3 in amino acids: CASSLLREGGPGELFF. The CDR3, as DNA: TGTGCCAGCAGTTTATTGCGGGAGGGTGGACCCGGGGAGCTGTTTTTT.

This clone came up once. The CDR3 nucleotides are TGTGCCAGCAGCCAAGATCCTCCCGACACCGGGGAGCTGTTTTTT. Translating it yields CASSQDPPDTGELFF. The chain joins TRBV3-1 (or the pseudogene TRBV3-2) to TRBJ2-2; the D is unclear. The CDR3 spans 15 residues. The germline V gene has CDR1 LGHDT and CDR2 YNNKEL (reference sequence). Trimming pared 0 bases from V and 3 bases from J, leaving 8 bases between.

V and J are TRBV6-2 or TRBV6-3 and TRBJ2-1, with TRBD2 matching over 8 bases. The V segment lost 2 bases and the J segment 15 bases; nucleotides outside the gene matches: 3. Germline assignment: CDR1 MNHEY and CDR2 SVGEGT. The CDR3 contains 11 residues. CDR3 residues: CASSYGTSVFF. The CDR3 nucleotides read TGTGCCAGCAGTTACGGGACTAGTGTGTTCTTC.